The 19 T cell receptor beta chains presented below share a single source sample, sequenced in a study of response to subunit inactivated influenza vaccine (dated by TCRdb to 2017 to 2018). Library construction relied on RT-PCR. Sequencing used an Illumina HiSeq 2500. TCRdb itself trimmed the public reads at Q25 with fastp, ran MiXCR and retained productive beta chains. Each entry merges the rows of one CDR3 protein and shows their most common DNA and genes. The sample data list some 500,000 distinct CDR3 sequences, and 25% of these were observed just once. Together, the top ten hold approximately 2% of the sample. The specimen was CD4+ T cells sorted from PBMCs, collected more than 4 days after vaccination. Source of these receptors: a man aged 45-60 years who received an inactivated influenza vaccine. Donor details come from another sample of the same person, matched by shared clones.

This chain uses TRBV2 with TRBJ1-2, with D possibly matching TRBD1 (5 bases). CDR3 length: 13 residues. Germline loops: CDR1 SNHLY, CDR2 FYNNEI. The V and J ends lost 4 bases and 7 bases respectively, with 13 bases between them. CDR3 in amino acids: CASSVYGGGGYTF. CDR3 bases: TGTGCCAGCAGTGTATACGGGGGTGGTGGCTACACCTTC. Together with reference TRBV2 and TRBJ1-2, the CDR3 gives the full variable domain: EPEVTQTPSHQVTQMGQEVILRCVPISNHLYFYWYRQILGQKVEFLVSFYNNEISEKSEIFDDQFSVERPDGSNFTLKIRSTKLEDSAMYFCASSVYGGGGYTFGSGTRLTVV.

In this sample, this clonotype turned up a few times. The rearrangement joins TRBV20-1 to TRBJ2-3, with TRBD2 as a possible D gene (6 bases). Germline V CDR1 and CDR2: DFQATT, SNEGSKA (reference sequence). Trimming pared 1 base from V and 0 bases from J, leaving 8 bases between. The CDR3 has 14 residues. Written as DNA, the CDR3 is TGCAGTGCTAGAGCCGGGACTAGCACAGATACGCAGTATTTT. This sequence encodes CSARAGTSTDTQYF.

The table lists this clonotype with a few counts. The CDR3, as DNA: TGTGCCAGCAGCCCTATTGGAGCGGGGGCCGGAAATGAGCAGTTCTTC. It specifies CASSPIGAGAGNEQFF. V usage is TRBV3-1 and J usage is TRBJ2-1; 8 nucleotides agree with TRBD2. Germline CDR1 LGHDT, CDR2 YNNKEL (reference sequence). V was clipped by 4 bases and J by 7 bases; unmatched bases: 12. The CDR3 covers 16 residues.

This clonotype showed up just a few times. This chain uses TRBV24-1 with TRBJ1-1; 8 positions agree with TRBD1. The CDR3 extends over 14 amino acids. Trimming at V came to 2 bases and at J to 6 bases, leaving 4 bases not matched to a gene. Germline CDR1 reads KGHDR; CDR2 reads SFDVKD. The CDR3 spells CATSDSGQGAEAFF. The CDR3 bases are TGTGCCACCAGTGATTCCGGACAGGGCGCTGAAGCTTTCTTT.

There are many counts of this clonotype. V is TRBV6-1 and J is TRBJ2-2; 10 bases line up with TRBD1. This CDR3 spans 14 amino acids. The V gene end was trimmed by 10 bases and the J gene end by 4 bases; junction bases not matched to a gene: 6. Germline CDR1 and CDR2: MNHNS and SASEGT. CDR3 residues: CAIGGQGSTGELFF. The CDR3 region has the DNA TGTGCCATAGGGGGACAGGGGTCCACCGGGGAGCTGTTTTTT.

This clonotype was recorded a few times. The chain recombines TRBV12-3 or TRBV12-4 with TRBJ1-2; weak D call: TRBD1 (5 bases). CDR3 length equals 12 residues. Trimming removed 7 bases at V and 6 bases at J, with 12 bases between. In DNA form, the CDR3 reads TGTGCCAGCACCCAGAGAGGGGATGGCTACACCTTC. Residues: CASTQRGDGYTF.

The rearrangement joins TRBV30 to TRBJ2-6; D unclear. V lost 2 bases and J lost 4, with 9 bases in between. Germline loops: CDR1 GTSNPN, CDR2 SVGIG (reference sequence). The CDR3 has 14 amino acids. CDR3 protein: CAWSKGNGANVLTF. In nucleotides, the CDR3 is TGTGCCTGGAGTAAGGGTAACGGGGCCAACGTCCTGACTTTC.

The rearrangement joins TRBV28 to TRBJ2-4, with D possibly called TRBD1 or TRBD2 (5 bases each). The CDR3 is 13 amino acids. From germline, CDR1 is MDHEN and CDR2 SYDVKM. V lost 6 bases to trimming and J lost 5 bases, with 11 bases between them. The CDR3 region is CASRPGPENIQYF. The CDR3 nucleotides read TGTGCCAGCAGACCGGGACCAGAAAACATTCAGTACTTC.

A few counts support this clonotype. The rearrangement joins TRBV27 to TRBJ2-1; D remains ambiguous. The CDR3 consists of 15 residues. CDR1 MNHEY and CDR2 SMNVEV come from the germline V gene (reference sequence). V gave up 1 base and J gave up 3 bases, with 10 bases separating them. The CDR3 protein is CASSLWVSGYNEQFF. As DNA, the CDR3 is TGTGCCAGCAGTTTATGGGTGTCGGGCTACAATGAGCAGTTCTTC.

This clonotype appeared a few times. The chain uses TRBV7-3 and TRBJ2-1; a weak D match, TRBD2 (5 bases). The CDR3 has 16 amino acids. V lost 2 bases, J lost 0 bases, and 11 bases lay in between. CDR1 SGHTA and CDR2 FQGTGA come from the germline V gene. The CDR3 reads CASSLSPEASYNEQFF. CDR3 sequence (DNA): TGTGCCAGCAGCTTATCGCCGGAGGCCTCCTACAATGAGCAGTTCTTC.

This clonotype was seen repeatedly, ten times or more. The genes are TRBV12-3 or TRBV12-4 and TRBJ2-1, with a weak D call TRBD2 (6 bases). V was clipped by 5 bases and J by 9 bases, with 11 bases between them. The CDR3 has 12 amino acids. The CDR3 region has the DNA TGTGCCAGCAGTCTTAGCGGAGCTGAGCAGTTCTTC. Its translation is CASSLSGAEQFF.

This chain joins TRBV28 and TRBJ1-3; D is uncertain. V lost 5 bases to trimming and J lost 8 bases, with 10 bases between them. The CDR3 is 12 amino acids. Germline V gene lookup returns CDR1 MDHEN and CDR2 SYDVKM. CDR3 loop: CASSLPGYTIYF. The DNA of the CDR3 is TGTGCCAGCAGTCTTCCCGGGTACACCATATATTTT.

The J gene is TRBJ2-1, the V gene TRBV6-1, with D possibly TRBD2 on 5 matching bases. CDR1 and CDR2 (germline): MNHNS, SASEGT. V lost 5 bases and J lost 4, with 15 bases in between. This CDR3 region has 15 residues. CDR3 in amino acids: CASSPREVAYNEQFF. The CDR3 coding sequence is TGTGCCAGCAGTCCACGAGAGGTAGCGTACAATGAGCAGTTCTTC.

This clonotype has a handful of counts. The chain couples TRBV5-1 to TRBJ2-7; 8 nucleotides match TRBD1. The CDR3 extends over 15 amino acids. J lost 1 base, V lost 4 bases, and 7 bases had no gene match. Germline CDR1 reads SGHRS; CDR2 reads YFSETQ. This CDR3 reads CASSQRGTGSYEQYF. The CDR3 DNA is TGCGCCAGCAGCCAAAGGGGGACAGGATCCTACGAGCAGTACTTC.

This clonotype was seen many times. The chain has TRBV20-1 and TRBJ2-1; 8 nucleotides line up with TRBD2. Looked up from germline, CDR1 is DFQATT and CDR2 is SNEGSKA (reference sequence). Unmatched junction bases numbered 13, after V lost 6 bases and J lost 9 bases. The CDR3 runs to 14 residues. The CDR3 bases are TGCAGTGCCGAGAGTACGGGGGGGTATTTTGAGCAGTTCTTC. This translates into CSAESTGGYFEQFF.

This rearrangement joins TRBV24-1 to TRBJ2-1, with 9 positions matching TRBD2. Germline values: CDR1 KGHDR, CDR2 SFDVKD. There are 15 residues in the CDR3. Germline trimming cut 2 bases from V and 8 bases from J; bases unmatched to any gene: 6. CDR3 nucleotide sequence: TGTGCCACCAGTGATTCAAGCGGGGGGTACTATGAGCAGTTCTTC. The encoded protein is CATSDSSGGYYEQFF.

The chain has TRBV19 and TRBJ2-1, with 9 bases matching TRBD1. Looked up from germline, CDR1 is LNHDA and CDR2 is SQIVND (reference sequence). There are 14 residues in the CDR3. V lost 7 bases and J lost 5; bases outside the gene matches: 6. The CDR3 DNA sequence: TGTGCCAGTAAAGGGACAGGGTTTCACAATGAGCAGTTCTTC. Its translation: CASKGTGFHNEQFF.

This clonotype is a singleton in its sample. The gene calls are TRBV5-4 and TRBJ2-2; 8 bases fit TRBD2. Germline V gives CDR1 SGHNT, CDR2 YYREEE (reference sequence). CDR3 length: 15 amino acids. The V and J ends lost 3 bases and 4 bases, in that order; junction bases with no gene match: 5. In DNA, the CDR3 is TGTGCCAGCAGCTCCGGGACTAGGGCCACCGGGGAGCTGTTTTTT. This encodes CASSSGTRATGELFF.

This sequence joins TRBV25-1 and TRBJ2-7; weak D call: TRBD2 (5 bases). The CDR3 loop spans 13 amino acids. CDR1 is MGHDK and CDR2 is SYGVNS in the germline V gene. V shed 7 bases and J shed 1 base, with 11 bases lying between them. CDR3 bases: TGTGCCAGCACTTCACGGGGTTCCTACGAGCAGTACTTC. It is translated as CASTSRGSYEQYF.